A single sample gave rise to the 13 T cell receptor beta chains below, sequenced in a study of T cells in Graves' hyperthyroidism and ophthalmopathy (dated by TCRdb to the late 2010s). Library prep was done by multiplex PCR. Sequenced using an Illumina HiSeq 2000. The TCR beta CDR3 regions were amplified from the RNA transcripts. The first round of RT-PCR for the TCR CDR3 was performed with the HTBI primer set and the Qiagen OneStep RT-PCR kit. Using fastp trimming at Q25 and MiXCR clonotype assembly, TCRdb reanalyzed the public sequencing data and kept in-frame beta chains. A single entry per CDR3 protein holds the most common genes and DNA from its merged rows. Across this sample there are around 380,000 distinct CDR3 sequences, with roughly 13% seen only once. The leading ten clones occupy 20% to 25% of the sample. Sequenced sample: blood. Source of these receptors: a man aged 25 to 40 with Graves' hyperthyroidism that later progressed to Graves' ophthalmopathy.

This clonotype has at least ten counts. The V call is TRBV24-1, the J call TRBJ2-3; the D gene is possibly TRBD2 (7 bases). The CDR3 runs to 16 residues. The V gene lost 1 base and the J gene lost 0 bases, with 10 bases spanning the gap. Germline-derived CDR1 and CDR2 are KGHDR and SFDVKD. CDR3 residues: CATSDFEGGSTDTQYF. The CDR3 nucleotides are TGTGCCACCAGTGATTTCGAGGGGGGGAGCACAGATACGCAGTATTTT.

This clonotype was seen many times. The chain has TRBV2 and TRBJ2-1; 10 bases are shared with TRBD1. The CDR3 extends over 15 amino acids. Trimming took 7 bases from V and 3 from J; bases not matched to a gene: 6. Germline V gene lookup returns CDR1 SNHLY and CDR2 FYNNEI. This chain's CDR3 is CASNTGQGIYNEQFF. The CDR3 DNA is TGTGCCAGCAACACGGGACAGGGGATCTACAATGAGCAGTTCTTC.

There are a few counts of this clonotype. The chain couples TRBV4-1 to TRBJ2-7; D gene uncertain. CDR1 is MGHRA and CDR2 is YSYEKL in the germline V gene. The CDR3 is made up of 14 amino acids. Trimming pared 0 bases from V and 5 bases from J, leaving 11 bases between. The CDR3 sequence: CASSQDLMSNEQYF. The CDR3 DNA follows: TGCGCCAGCAGCCAAGATCTGATGTCCAACGAGCAGTACTTC.

Here the CDR3 reads CSVGQGRANYGYTF. The CDR3 DNA follows: TGCAGCGTGGGACAGGGAAGAGCTAACTATGGCTACACCTTC. The chain is built from TRBV29-1 and TRBJ1-2; TRBD1 matches at 9 bases. Trimming cost V 6 bases and J 0 bases; bases outside gene matches: 5. This CDR3 has 14 residues. From germline, CDR1 is SQVTM and CDR2 ANQGSEA.

This clonotype occurred many times. V usage is TRBV7-9 and J usage is TRBJ2-1; 7 bases are shared with TRBD2. The V gene's germline CDR1 is SEHNR and CDR2 FQNEAQ (reference sequence). V was clipped by 5 bases and J by 8 bases; unmatched bases: 9. The CDR3 contains 14 residues. The CDR3 DNA follows: TGTGCCAGCAGCACCACCGGGAGGTTCGATGAGCAGTTCTTC. Translation gives CASSTTGRFDEQFF.

This clonotype was counted many times. As DNA, the CDR3 is TGTGCCACCAGGTCACCCTCCATGAACACTGAAGCTTTCTTT. This translates into CATRSPSMNTEAFF. The chain combines TRBV27 with TRBJ1-1; D is uncertain. Germline-derived CDR1 and CDR2 are MNHEY and SMNVEV (reference sequence). V gave up 10 bases and J gave up 0 bases, with 15 bases separating them. The CDR3 is 14 residues long.

This clonotype was observed a few times. The chain combines TRBV5-1 with TRBJ2-3, with D possibly TRBD1 on 6 matching bases. V lost 2 bases to trimming and J lost 1 base, with 11 bases between them. From germline, CDR1 is SGHRS and CDR2 YFSETQ. The CDR3 contains 15 residues. In DNA, the CDR3 is TGCGCCAGCAGCTTACAGGGATTCGGCACAGATACGCAGTATTTT. Its protein product is CASSLQGFGTDTQYF.

The J gene is TRBJ1-2, the V gene TRBV24-1; no clear D. V was pared by 3 bases and J by 8 bases, with 6 bases between. Germline V CDR1 and CDR2: KGHDR, SFDVKD. The CDR3 has 11 amino acids. CDR3 coding DNA: TGTGCCACCAGTGATCGTGGAGGCTACACCTTC. Residues: CATSDRGGYTF.

This clonotype has a handful of counts. The chain carries TRBV30 and TRBJ2-5; 9 bases map to TRBD1. V lost 7 bases and J lost 6; bases outside the gene matches: 12. The CDR3 totals 14 residues. Germline V gene lookup returns CDR1 GTSNPN and CDR2 SVGIG (reference sequence). This CDR3 reads CASALTGGGKTQYF. The DNA for the CDR3 is TGTGCCTCGGCCCTCACAGGGGGCGGAAAGACCCAGTACTTC.

This clonotype was detected many times. DNA of the CDR3: TGTGCCAGCAGCTCAGAGTTTGAAGCTGATGGAGATACGCAGTATTTT. Translated, it gives CASSSEFEADGDTQYF. The V call is TRBV7-9, the J call TRBJ2-3, with no clear D. Germline CDR1 SEHNR, CDR2 FQNEAQ (reference sequence). V dropped 4 bases and J dropped 5 bases, with 19 bases sitting between them. This CDR3 comprises 16 residues.

Only a few counts were recorded for this clonotype. The CDR3 DNA sequence: TGTGCCAGTAGTATCCAGGGGTGGGGGAACACTGAAGCTTTCTTT. This codes for CASSIQGWGNTEAFF. The rearrangement joins TRBV19 to TRBJ1-1; D possibly corresponds to TRBD1 (6 bases). Deletions cut 3 bases from V and 1 base from J, with 12 bases between. The CDR3 extends over 15 amino acids. CDR1 is LNHDA, CDR2 SQIVND, per germline (reference sequence).

This clonotype has a count of ten or more. The chain has TRBV2 and TRBJ1-1; tentative D call: TRBD1 (5 bases). Germline CDR1 and CDR2: SNHLY and FYNNEI. The CDR3 has 13 amino acids. V dropped 4 bases and J dropped 1 base, with 7 bases sitting between them. The CDR3 coding sequence is TGTGCCAGCAGTGTAAGGGGGAACACTGAAGCTTTCTTT. It specifies CASSVRGNTEAFF.

This clonotype was found a few times. Without the conserved terminal phenylalanine or tryptophan, this CDR3 likely stems from a read error. The V call is TRBV6-1, the J call TRBJ1-2, with a tentative D call TRBD1 (5 bases). Deletions cut 3 bases from V and 4 bases from J, with 15 bases between. The CDR3 covers 15 residues. Per the germline V gene, CDR1 is MNHNS and CDR2 is SASEGT. CDR3 protein: CASSDTRQSIYGYTL. The CDR3 nucleotides are TGTGCCAGCAGTGATACGAGACAGAGCATCTATGGCTACACCCTC.